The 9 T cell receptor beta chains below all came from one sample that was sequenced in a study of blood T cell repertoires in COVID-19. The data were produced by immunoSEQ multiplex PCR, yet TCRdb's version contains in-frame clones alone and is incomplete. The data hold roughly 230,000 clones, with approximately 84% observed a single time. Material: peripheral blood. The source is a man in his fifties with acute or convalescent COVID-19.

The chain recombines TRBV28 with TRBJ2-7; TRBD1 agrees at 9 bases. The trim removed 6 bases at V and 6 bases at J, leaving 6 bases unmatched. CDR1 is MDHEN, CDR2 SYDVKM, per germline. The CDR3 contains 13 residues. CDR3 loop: CASRLQGAIEQYF. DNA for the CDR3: TGTGCCAGCAGGTTACAGGGGGCGATCGAGCAGTACTTC.

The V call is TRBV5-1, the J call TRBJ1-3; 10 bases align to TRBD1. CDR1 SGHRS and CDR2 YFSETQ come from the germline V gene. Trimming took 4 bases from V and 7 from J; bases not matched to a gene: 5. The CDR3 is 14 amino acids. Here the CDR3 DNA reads TGCGCCAGCAGCGGAGGACAGGGGGTGAACACCATATATTTT. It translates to CASSGGQGVNTIYF.

As DNA, the CDR3 is TGTGCCAGCAGCCAGTCGGGGGGAAATCAGCCCCAGCATTTT. It encodes CASSQSGGNQPQHF. V is TRBV21-1 and J is TRBJ1-5. TRBV21-1 is shown as a pseudogene. This CDR3 is built from 14 residues.

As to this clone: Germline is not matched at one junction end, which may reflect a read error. The CDR3 sequence: CASSLDTHNEQFF. The DNA of the CDR3 is TGTGCTAGCAGCTTGGACACCCACAATGAGCAGTTCTTC. V gene TRBV7-7 combines with J gene TRBJ2-1, with D possibly TRBD1 on 5 matching bases. Looked up from germline, CDR1 is SSHAT and CDR2 is FNYEAQ (reference sequence). The CDR3 covers 13 residues.

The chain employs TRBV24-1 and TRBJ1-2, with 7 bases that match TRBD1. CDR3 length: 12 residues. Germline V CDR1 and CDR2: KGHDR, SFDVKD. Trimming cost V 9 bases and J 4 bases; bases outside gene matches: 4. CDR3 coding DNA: TGTGCCACCCAGGGGGAAGGCTATGGCTACACCTTC. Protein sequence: CATQGEGYGYTF.

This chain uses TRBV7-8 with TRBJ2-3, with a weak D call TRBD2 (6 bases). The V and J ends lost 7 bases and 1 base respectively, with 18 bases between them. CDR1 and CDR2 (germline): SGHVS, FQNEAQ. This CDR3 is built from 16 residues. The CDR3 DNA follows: TGTGCCAGCATCCTCCCCCGAGTAGCGGGCACAGATACGCAGTATTTT. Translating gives CASILPRVAGTDTQYF.

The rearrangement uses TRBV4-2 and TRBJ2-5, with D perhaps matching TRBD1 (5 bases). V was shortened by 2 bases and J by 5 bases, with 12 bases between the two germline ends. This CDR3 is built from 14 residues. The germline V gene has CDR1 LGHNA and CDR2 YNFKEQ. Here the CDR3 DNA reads TGTGCCAGCAGCCAACATGAAAAGGGGGAGACCCAGTACTTC. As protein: CASSQHEKGETQYF.

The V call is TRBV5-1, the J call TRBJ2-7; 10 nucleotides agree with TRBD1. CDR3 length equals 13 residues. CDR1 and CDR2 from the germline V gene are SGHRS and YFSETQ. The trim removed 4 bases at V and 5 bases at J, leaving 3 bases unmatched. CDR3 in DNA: TGCGCCAGCAGCCGACAGGGGGCTAACGAGCAGTACTTC. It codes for CASSRQGANEQYF.

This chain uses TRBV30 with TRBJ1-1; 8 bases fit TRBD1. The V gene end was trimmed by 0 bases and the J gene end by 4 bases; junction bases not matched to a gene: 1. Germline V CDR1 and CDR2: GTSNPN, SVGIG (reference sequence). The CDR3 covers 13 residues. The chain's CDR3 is CAWSVQGATEAFF. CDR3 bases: TGTGCCTGGAGTGTCCAGGGGGCCACTGAAGCTTTCTTT.